The sequence of this TCR beta chain was determined in a study of blood T cell repertoires in COVID-19. Overall study: Whether acute or convalescent, the COVID-19 samples came from the United States, Italy and Spain. PBMCs, B-cell-depleted T cells, or T cells provided the cDNA or gDNA that made up the material.

Germline assignment: CDR1 SGHTA and CDR2 FQGTGA. The CDR3 totals 15 residues. J gave up 7 bases and V 5 bases, and 6 bases lay outside the gene matches. Seattle cases were enrolled at active infection and followed longitudinally. In the original analysis: By means of reference gene primer amplification, nucleated cell counts were estimated. Data came from immunoSEQ multiplex PCR; TCRdb stores just in-frame clones and leaves some out. The V and J calls and the clone size are those of that table, but D and trimming were determined from the DNA. Among about 300,000 clones listed, over 85% were seen once.

The chain links TRBV7-3 to TRBJ1-6, with TRBD1 identical over 9 bases. This clonotype originated in a woman in her 30s with COVID-19, enrolled during active disease. The sequenced sample consisted of peripheral blood. CDR3 nucleotides: TGTGCCAGCAGCCTCGTTGACAGGGGGAATTCACCCCTCCACTTT. It codes for CASSLVDRGNSPLHF. The full variable domain, completed using reference TRBV7-3 and TRBJ1-6, is GAGVSQTPSNKVTEKGKYVELRCDPISGHTALYWYRQSLGQGPEFLIYFQGTGAADDSGLPNDRFFAVRPEGSVSTLKIQRTERGDSAVYLCASSLVDRGNSPLHFGNGTRLTVT.